Listed below are T cell receptor beta chains from one sample, sequenced in a study of cytomegalovirus exposure and HLA in healthy donors. Measured with immunoSEQ multiplex PCR; TCRdb has only the in-frame clones, and not every one. The sample shows just under 75,000 clones, 94% of them seen only once. Sequenced input: PBMCs. All receptors derive from a woman between 18 and 29 years old in good health and CMV-seropositive. Both conserved end residues are part of each CDR3.

TRBV29-1	TRBJ2-1	18	CSVERGSGGAWSYNEQFF
TRBV2	TRBJ2-2	15	CASQRTGTNTGELFF
TRBV18	TRBJ2-2	14	CASSPKQSTGELFF
TRBV6-5	TRBJ1-2	13	CASRDIPNYGYTF
TRBV7-2	TRBJ2-1	16	CASSSYRGISYNEQFF
TRBV10-3	TRBJ2-1	15	CAISWSGQAYNEQFF
TRBV4-1	TRBJ1-2	11	CASSQNRVYTF
TRBV7-8	TRBJ2-3	16	CASSANSGRASVAQYF
TRBV15	TRBJ2-1	14	CATSSRGLVFEQFF
TRBV5-6	TRBJ1-4	14	CASSLAGVNEKLFF
TRBV5-6	TRBJ2-1	14	CASSPLYEVHEQFF
TRBV29-1	TRBJ1-1	12	CSADRGPTEAFF
TRBV19	TRBJ2-6	16	CASSIDGGTGANVLTF
TRBV5-1	TRBJ2-5	16	CASSLRSGGAPETQYF
TRBV19	TRBJ1-3	15	CASTQGQDSGNTIYF
TRBV11-3	TRBJ2-7	17	CASSFRGPEQGAYEQYF
TRBV29-1	TRBJ2-3	17	CSVEPRPLAGERDTQYF
TRBV27	TRBJ2-7	16	CASSRRTGGDPYEQYF
TRBV11-1	TRBJ1-1	16	CASSLRAGRLNTEAFF
TRBV5-5	TRBJ1-5	18	CASSLKPALGSGNQPQHF
TRBV4-2	TRBJ2-7	17	CASSQDGLAGLSYEQYF
TRBV5-1	TRBJ2-1	13	CASSLGTGIEQFF
TRBV10-3	TRBJ2-7	12	CAISDRSYEQYF
TRBV5-5	TRBJ2-7	15	CASSLEARGLREQYF
TRBV15	TRBJ2-4	13	CATSRERTSNQYF
TRBV5-6	TRBJ2-1	14	CASSWRQGAREQFF
TRBV4-3	TRBJ2-3	19	CASSQDSLSGRMSTDTQYF
TRBV7-2	TRBJ1-5	14	CASSLGLNNQPQHF
TRBV5-4	TRBJ2-3	17	CASSSAVLAGGTDTQYF
TRBV7-3	TRBJ2-2	15	CASSYFGTPAGELFF
TRBV5-1	TRBJ2-7	14	CASSPGGLSYEQYF
TRBV7-9	TRBJ2-7	18	CASSLGLGTSSRSYEQYF
TRBV4-1	TRBJ2-7	16	CASSLGLAGLSYEQYF
TRBV12-5	TRBJ2-1	15	CASGSGLAGVYEQFF
TRBV6-1	TRBJ2-3	17	CASSEARAGGTADTQYF
TRBV9	TRBJ2-1	17	CASSVSPGTSGDNEQFF
TRBV6-5	TRBJ1-1	15	CASSYRSVVNTEAFF
TRBV6-4	TRBJ1-2	14	CASSDSGRIDGYTF
TRBV5-4	TRBJ2-1	14	CASRVDRLGNEQFF
TRBV6-5	TRBJ2-3	14	CASRKSGTTDTQYF
TRBV6-1	TRBJ2-7	14	CASSDAGGGYEQYF
TRBV19	TRBJ1-2	17	CASSILDRATTNYGYTF
TRBV7-9	TRBJ1-3	16	CASSLATGPAGNTIYF
TRBV7-2	TRBJ2-7	15	CASSDSGTGSYEQYF
TRBV4-1	TRBJ1-2	15	CASSQAQQGTYGYTF
TRBV6-5	TRBJ2-3	13	CASSYSRADTQYF
TRBV29-1	TRBJ2-3	16	CSVEDRGTEGTDTQYF
TRBV4-1	TRBJ2-3	16	CASRKGGLVITDTQYF
TRBV19	TRBJ1-5	16	CASSIALGGGDQPQHF
TRBV7-2	TRBJ1-4	16	CASSLGVRSTNEKLFF
TRBV29-1	TRBJ2-5	14	CSVPTTGWEETQYF
TRBV7-6	TRBJ1-6	15	CASSLQGQANSPLHF